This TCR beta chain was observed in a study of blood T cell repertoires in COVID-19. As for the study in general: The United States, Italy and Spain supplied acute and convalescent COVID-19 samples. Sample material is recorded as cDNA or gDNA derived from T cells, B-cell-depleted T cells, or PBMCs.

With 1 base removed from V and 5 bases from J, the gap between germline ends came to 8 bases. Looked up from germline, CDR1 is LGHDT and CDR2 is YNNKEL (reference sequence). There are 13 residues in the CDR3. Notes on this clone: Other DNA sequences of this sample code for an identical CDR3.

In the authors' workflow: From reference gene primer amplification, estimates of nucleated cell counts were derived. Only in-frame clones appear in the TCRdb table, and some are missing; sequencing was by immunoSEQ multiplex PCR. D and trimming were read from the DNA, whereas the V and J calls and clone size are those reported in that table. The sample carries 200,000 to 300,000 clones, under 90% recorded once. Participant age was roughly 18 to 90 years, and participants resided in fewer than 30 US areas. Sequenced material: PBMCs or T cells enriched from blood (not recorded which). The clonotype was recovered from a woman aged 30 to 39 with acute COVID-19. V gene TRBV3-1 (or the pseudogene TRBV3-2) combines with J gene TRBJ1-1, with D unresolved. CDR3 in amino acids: CASSQVLRTEAFF. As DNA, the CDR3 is TGTGCCAGCAGCCAAGTTCTACGTACTGAAGCTTTCTTT.